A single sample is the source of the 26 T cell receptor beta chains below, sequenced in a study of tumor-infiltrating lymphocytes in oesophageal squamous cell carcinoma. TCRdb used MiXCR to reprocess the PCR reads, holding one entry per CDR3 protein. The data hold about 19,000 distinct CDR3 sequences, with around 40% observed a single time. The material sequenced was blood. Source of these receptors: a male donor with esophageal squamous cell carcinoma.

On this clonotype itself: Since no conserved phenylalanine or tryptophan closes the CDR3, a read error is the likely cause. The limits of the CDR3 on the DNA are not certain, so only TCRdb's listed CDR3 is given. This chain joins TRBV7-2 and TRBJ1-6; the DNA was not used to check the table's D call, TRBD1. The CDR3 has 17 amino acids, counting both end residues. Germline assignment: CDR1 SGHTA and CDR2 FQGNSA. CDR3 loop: CASSLLQGPTGEQFFGP.

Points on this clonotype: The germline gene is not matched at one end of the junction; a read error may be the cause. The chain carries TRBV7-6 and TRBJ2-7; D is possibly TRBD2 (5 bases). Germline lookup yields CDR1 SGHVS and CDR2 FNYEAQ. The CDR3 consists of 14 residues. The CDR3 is CASSLAQNTGELYF. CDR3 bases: TGTGCCAGCAGCTTAGCGCAGAACACCGGGGAGCTGTACTTC. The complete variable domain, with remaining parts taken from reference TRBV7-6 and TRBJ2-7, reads GAGVSQSPRYKVTKRGQDVALRCDPISGHVSLYWYRQALGQGPEFLTYFNYEAQQDKSGLPNDRFSAERPEGSISTLTIQRTEQRDSAMYRCASSLAQNTGELYFGPGTRLTVT.

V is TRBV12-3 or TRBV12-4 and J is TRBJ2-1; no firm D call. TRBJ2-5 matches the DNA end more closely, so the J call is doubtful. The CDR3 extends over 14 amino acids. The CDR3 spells CASSLPDTQETQYF. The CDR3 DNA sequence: TGTGCCAGCAGTTTACCTGACACCCAGGAGACCCAGTACTTC.

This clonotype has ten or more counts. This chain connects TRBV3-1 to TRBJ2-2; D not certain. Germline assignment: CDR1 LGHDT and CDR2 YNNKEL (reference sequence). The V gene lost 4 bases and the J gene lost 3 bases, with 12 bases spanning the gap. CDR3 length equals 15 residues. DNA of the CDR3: TGTGCCAGCAGCCCCCCGGGCTATTACACCGGGGAGCTGTTTTTT. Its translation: CASSPPGYYTGELFF.

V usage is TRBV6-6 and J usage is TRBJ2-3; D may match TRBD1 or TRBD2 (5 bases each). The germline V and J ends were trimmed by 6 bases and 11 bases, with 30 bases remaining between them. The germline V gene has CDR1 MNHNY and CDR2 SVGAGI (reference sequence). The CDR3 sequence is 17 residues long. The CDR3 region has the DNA TGTGCCAGCAGCCCCACCAGGTCGGGGCTTAACAACTACGGGCAGTATTTT. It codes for CASSPTRSGLNNYGQYF.

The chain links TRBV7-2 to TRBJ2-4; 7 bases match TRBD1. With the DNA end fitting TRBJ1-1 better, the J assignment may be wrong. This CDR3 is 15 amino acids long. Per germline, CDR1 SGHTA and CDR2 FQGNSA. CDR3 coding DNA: TGTGCCAGCAGCCGCTCGACAGGGTCGAACACTGAAGCTTTCTTT. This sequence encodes CASSRSTGSNTEAFF.

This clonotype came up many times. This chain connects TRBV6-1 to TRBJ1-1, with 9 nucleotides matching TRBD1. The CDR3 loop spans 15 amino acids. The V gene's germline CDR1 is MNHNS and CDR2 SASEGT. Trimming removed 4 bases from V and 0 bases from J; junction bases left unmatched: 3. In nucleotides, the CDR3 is TGTGCCAGCAGTGGAGACAGGGGGATGAACACTGAAGCTTTCTTT. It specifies CASSGDRGMNTEAFF.

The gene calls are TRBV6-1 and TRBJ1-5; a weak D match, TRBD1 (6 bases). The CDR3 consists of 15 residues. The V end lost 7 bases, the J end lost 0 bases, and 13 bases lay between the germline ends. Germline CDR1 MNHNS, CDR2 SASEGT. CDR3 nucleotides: TGTGCCAGCACCCTGGACAGCTATAGCAATCAGCCCCAGCATTTT. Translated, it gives CASTLDSYSNQPQHF.

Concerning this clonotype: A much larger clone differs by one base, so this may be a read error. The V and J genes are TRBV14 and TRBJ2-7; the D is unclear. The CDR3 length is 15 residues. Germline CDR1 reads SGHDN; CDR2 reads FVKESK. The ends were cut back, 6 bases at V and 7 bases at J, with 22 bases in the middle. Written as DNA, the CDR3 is TGTGCCAGCAGGGGCGAGCTAGGATGGAGAGGTGAGCAGTACTTC. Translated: CASRGELGWRGEQYF.

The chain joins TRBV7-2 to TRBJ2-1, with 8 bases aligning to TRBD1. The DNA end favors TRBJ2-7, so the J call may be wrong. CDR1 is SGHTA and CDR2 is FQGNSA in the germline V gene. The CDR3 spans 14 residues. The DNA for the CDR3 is TGTGCCAGCAGCCCCTGGACAGGGAGCTACGAGCAGTACTTC. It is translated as CASSPWTGSYEQYF.

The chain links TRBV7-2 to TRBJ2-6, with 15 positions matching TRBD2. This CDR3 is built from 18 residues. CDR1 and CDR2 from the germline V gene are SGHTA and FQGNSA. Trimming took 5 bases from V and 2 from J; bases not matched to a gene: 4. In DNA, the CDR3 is TGTGCCAGCAGCCAGGGACTAGCGGGGGGCGCTGGGGCCAACGTCCTGACTTTC. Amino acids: CASSQGLAGGAGANVLTF. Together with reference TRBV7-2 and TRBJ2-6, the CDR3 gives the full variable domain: GAGVSQSPSNKVTEKGKDVELRCDPISGHTALYWYRQSLGQGLEFLIYFQGNSAPDKSGLPSDRFSAERTGGSVSTLTIQRTQQEDSAVYLCASSQGLAGGAGANVLTFGAGSRLTVL.

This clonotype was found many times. DNA for the CDR3: TGTGCCAGTAGTCCCAGACTAGCGGGGGTGCACGATACGCAGTATTTT. This codes for CASSPRLAGVHDTQYF. The rearrangement links TRBV19 to TRBJ2-3; 12 bases are shared with TRBD2. CDR3 length: 16 residues. CDR1 LNHDA and CDR2 SQIVND come from the germline V gene (reference sequence). Trimming removed 5 bases from V and 6 bases from J; junction bases left unmatched: 9.

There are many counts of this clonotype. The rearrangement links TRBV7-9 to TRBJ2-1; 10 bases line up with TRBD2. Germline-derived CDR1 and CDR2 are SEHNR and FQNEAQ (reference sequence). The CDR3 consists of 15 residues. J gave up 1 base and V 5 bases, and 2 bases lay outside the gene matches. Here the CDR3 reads CASSRSGRSYNEQFF. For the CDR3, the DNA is TGTGCCAGCAGCCGTAGCGGGAGGTCCTACAATGAGCAGTTCTTC.

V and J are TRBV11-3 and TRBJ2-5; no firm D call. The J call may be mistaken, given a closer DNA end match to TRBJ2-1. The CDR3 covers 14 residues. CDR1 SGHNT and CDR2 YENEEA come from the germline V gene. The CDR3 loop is CASSITFPNNEQFF. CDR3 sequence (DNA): TGTGCCAGCAGCATAACGTTTCCCAACAATGAGCAGTTCTTC.

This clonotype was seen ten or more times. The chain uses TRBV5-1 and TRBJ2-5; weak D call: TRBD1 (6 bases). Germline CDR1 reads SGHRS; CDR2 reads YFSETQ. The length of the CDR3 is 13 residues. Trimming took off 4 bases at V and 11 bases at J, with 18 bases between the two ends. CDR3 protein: CASSGDNHNEQYF. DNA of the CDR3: TGCGCCAGCAGCGGGGACAACCACAATGAGCAGTACTTC.

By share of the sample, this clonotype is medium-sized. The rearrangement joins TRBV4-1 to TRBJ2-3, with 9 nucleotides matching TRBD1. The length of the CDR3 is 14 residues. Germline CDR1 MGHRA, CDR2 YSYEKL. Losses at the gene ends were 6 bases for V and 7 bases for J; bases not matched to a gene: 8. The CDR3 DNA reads TGCGCCAGCAGGGCCGGACAGGGGTTGTATACGCAGTATTTT. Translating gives CASRAGQGLYTQYF.

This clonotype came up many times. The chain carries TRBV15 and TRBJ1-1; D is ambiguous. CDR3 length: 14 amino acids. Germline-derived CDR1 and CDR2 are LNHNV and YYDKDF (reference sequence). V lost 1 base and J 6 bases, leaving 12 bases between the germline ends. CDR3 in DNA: TGTGCCACCAGCAGAGCCAGGCCCGGGGCTGAAGCTTTCTTT. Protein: CATSRARPGAEAFF.

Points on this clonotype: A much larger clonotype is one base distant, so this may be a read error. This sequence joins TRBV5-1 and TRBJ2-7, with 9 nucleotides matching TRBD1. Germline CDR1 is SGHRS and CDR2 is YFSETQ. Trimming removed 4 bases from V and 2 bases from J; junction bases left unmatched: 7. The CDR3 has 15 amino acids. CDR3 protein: CASSARTGATYEQYF. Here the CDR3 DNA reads TGCGCCAGCAGCGCAAGGACAGGGGCGACCTACGAGCAGTACTTC.

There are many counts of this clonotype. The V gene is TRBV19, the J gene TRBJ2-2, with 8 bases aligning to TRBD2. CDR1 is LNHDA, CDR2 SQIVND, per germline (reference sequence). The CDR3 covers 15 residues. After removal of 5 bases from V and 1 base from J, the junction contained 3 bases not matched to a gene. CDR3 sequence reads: CASSGLAGNTGELFF. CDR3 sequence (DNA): TGTGCCAGTAGTGGGCTAGCGGGGAACACCGGGGAGCTGTTTTTT.

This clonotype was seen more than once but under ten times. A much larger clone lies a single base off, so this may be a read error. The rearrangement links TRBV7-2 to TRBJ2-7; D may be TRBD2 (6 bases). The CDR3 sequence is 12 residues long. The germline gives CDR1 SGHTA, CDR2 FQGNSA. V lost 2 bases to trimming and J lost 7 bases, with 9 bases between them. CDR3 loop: CASSLTSIEQYF. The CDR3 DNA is TGTGCCAGCAGCTTAACTAGCATTGAGCAGTACTTC. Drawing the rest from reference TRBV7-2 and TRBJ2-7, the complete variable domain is GAGVSQSPSNKVTEKGKDVELRCDPISGHTALYWYRQSLGQGLEFLIYFQGNSAPDKSGLPSDRFSAERTGGSVSTLTIQRTQQEDSAVYLCASSLTSIEQYFGPGTRLTVT.

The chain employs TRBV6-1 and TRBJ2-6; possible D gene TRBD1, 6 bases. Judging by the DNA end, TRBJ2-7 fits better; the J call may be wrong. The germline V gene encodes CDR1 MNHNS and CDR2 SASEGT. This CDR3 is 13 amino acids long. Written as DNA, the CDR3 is TGTGCCAGCAGCCCCGGGACACCGGGCGAGCAGTACTTC. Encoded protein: CASSPGTPGEQYF.

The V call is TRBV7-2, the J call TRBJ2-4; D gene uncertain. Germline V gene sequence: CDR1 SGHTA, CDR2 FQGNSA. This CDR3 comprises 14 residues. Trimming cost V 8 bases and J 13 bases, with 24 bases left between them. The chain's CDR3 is CASAADLVVTEQYF. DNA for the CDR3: TGTGCCAGCGCCGCAGACCTCGTTGTTACTGAGCAGTACTTC. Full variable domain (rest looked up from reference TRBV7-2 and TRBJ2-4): GAGVSQSPSNKVTEKGKDVELRCDPISGHTALYWYRQSLGQGLEFLIYFQGNSAPDKSGLPSDRFSAERTGGSVSTLTIQRTQQEDSAVYLCASAADLVVTEQYFGAGTRLSVL.

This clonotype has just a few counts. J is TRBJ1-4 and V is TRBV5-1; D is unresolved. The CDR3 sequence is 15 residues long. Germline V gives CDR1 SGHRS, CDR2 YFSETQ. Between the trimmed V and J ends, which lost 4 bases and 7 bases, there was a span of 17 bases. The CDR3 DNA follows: TGCGCCAGCAGCCCCGAACCCAGGATAGGTGAAAAACTGTTTTTT. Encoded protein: CASSPEPRIGEKLFF.

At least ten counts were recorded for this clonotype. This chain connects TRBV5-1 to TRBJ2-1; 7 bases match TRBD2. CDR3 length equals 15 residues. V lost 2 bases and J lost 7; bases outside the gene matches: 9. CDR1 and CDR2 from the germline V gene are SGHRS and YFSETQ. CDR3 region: CASSFGAGWGNEQFF. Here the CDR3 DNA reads TGCGCCAGCAGCTTCGGAGCGGGATGGGGGAATGAGCAGTTCTTC.

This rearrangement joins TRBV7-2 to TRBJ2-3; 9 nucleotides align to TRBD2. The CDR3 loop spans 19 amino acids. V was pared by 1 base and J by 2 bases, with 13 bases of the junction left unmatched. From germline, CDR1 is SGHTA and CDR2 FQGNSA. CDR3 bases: TGTGCCAGCAGCTTAGTTCCCCAACCCCTAGCGGGGACCACAGATACGCAGTATTTT. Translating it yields CASSLVPQPLAGTTDTQYF.

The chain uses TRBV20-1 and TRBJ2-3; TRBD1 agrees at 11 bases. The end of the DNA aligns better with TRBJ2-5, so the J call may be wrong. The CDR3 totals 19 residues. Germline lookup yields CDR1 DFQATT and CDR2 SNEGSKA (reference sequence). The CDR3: CSARVSGVGTGGNLETQYF. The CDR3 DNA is TGCAGTGCTAGAGTCAGTGGTGTGGGGACAGGGGGTAATCTAGAGACCCAGTACTTC.